This TCR beta chain was identified in a study of low-dose radiotherapy and immunotherapy resistance in tumors. This clonotype turned up a few times. The CDR3 has 15 amino acids. The germline gives CDR1 SGHNT, CDR2 YYREEE (reference sequence). V gave up 2 bases and J gave up 0 bases, with 6 bases separating them. With TRAV- and TRBV-specific primers, first-strand cDNA was made, covering the alpha and beta chains. With a V-primer adapter and a constant-region primer, TCRs were amplified for 20 PCR cycles. mRNA that had been isolated underwent amplification through in vitro transcription. TCRdb reprocessed the reads with MiXCR, giving one entry per CDR3 protein. The sample consists of some 85,000 distinct CDR3 sequences, approximately 17% of them appearing once. Time point meaning: before trial treatment.

This TCR was recovered from a male donor with prostate cancer. The specimen was PBMCs, collected before treatment. The chain is built from TRBV5-4 and TRBJ2-6; D unclear. DNA for the CDR3: TGTGCCAGCAGCTTCGAAGTCTCTGGGGCCAACGTCCTGACTTTC. This sequence encodes CASSFEVSGANVLTF.